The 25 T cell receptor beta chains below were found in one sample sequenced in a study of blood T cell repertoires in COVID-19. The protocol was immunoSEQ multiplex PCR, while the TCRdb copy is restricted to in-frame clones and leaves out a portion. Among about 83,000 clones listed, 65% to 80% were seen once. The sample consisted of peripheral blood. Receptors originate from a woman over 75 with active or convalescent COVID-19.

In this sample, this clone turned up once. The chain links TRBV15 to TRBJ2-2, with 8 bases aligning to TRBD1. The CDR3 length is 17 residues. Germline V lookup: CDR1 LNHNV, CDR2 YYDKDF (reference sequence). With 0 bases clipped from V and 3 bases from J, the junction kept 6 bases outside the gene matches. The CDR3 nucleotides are TGTGCCACCAGCAGAGATCGTTCGGACAGGGACACCGGGGAGCTGTTTTTT. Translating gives CATSRDRSDRDTGELFF. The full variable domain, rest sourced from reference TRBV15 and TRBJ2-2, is DAMVIQNPRYQVTQFGKPVTLSCSQTLNHNVMYWYQQKSSQAPKLLFHYYDKDFNNEADTPDNFQSRRPNTSFCFLDIRSPGLGDTAMYLCATSRDRSDRDTGELFFGEGSRLTVL.

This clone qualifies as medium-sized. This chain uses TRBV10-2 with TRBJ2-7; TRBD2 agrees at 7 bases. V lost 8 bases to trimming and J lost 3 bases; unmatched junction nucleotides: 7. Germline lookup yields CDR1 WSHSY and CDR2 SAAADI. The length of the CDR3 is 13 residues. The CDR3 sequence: CASLSAGDYEQYF. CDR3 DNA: TGCGCCAGCCTGTCGGCGGGGGACTACGAGCAGTACTTC.

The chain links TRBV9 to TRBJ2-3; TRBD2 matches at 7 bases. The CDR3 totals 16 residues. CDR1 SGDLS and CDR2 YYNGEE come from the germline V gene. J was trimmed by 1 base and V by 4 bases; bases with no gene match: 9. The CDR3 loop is CASSLRAGWGTDTQYF. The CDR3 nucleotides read TGTGCCAGCAGCCTCAGAGCGGGGTGGGGCACAGATACGCAGTATTTT.

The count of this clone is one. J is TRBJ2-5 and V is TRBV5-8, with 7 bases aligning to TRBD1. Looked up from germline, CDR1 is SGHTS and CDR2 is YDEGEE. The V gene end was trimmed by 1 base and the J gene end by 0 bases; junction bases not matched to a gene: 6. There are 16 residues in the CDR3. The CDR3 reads CASSLYRQGNQETQYF. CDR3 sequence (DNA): TGTGCCAGCAGCTTGTACCGACAGGGTAACCAAGAGACCCAGTACTTC.

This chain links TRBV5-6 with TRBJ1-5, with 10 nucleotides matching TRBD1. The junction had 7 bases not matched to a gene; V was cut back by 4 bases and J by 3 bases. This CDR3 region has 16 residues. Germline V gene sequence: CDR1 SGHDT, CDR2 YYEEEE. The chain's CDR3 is CASSPRQGANNQPQHF. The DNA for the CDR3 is TGTGCCAGCAGCCCTAGACAGGGGGCAAACAATCAGCCCCAGCATTTT.

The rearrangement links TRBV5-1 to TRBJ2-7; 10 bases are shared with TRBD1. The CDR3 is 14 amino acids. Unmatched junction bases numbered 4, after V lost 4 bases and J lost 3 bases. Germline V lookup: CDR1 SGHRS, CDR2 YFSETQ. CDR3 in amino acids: CASSHGQGDYEQYF. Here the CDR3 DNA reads TGCGCCAGCAGCCATGGACAGGGGGACTACGAGCAGTACTTC. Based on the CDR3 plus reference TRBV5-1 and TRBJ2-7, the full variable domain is KAGVTQTPRYLIKTRGQQVTLSCSPISGHRSVSWYQQTPGQGLQFLFEYFSETQRNKGNFPGRFSGRQFSNSRSEMNVSTLELGDSALYLCASSHGQGDYEQYFGPGTRLTVT.

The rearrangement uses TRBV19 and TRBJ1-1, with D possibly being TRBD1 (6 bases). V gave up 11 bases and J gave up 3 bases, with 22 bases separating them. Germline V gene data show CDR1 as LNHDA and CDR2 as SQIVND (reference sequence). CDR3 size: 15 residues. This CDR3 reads CAGALVRGADTEAFF. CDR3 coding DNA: TGTGCCGGGGCTTTGGTACGGGGGGCGGACACTGAAGCTTTCTTT.

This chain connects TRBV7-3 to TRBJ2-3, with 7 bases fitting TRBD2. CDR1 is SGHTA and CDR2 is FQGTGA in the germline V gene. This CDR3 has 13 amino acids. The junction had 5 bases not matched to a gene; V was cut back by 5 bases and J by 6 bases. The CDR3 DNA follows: TGTGCCAGCAGCCCCGCGGGGGTTGATACGCAGTATTTT. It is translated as CASSPAGVDTQYF.

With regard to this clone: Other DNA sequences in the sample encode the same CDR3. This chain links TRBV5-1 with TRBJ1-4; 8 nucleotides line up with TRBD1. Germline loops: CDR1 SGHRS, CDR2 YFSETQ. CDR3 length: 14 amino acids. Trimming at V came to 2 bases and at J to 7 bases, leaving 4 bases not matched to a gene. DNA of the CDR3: TGCGCCAGCAGCTTAGGACAGGGAGGTGAAAAACTGTTTTTT. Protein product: CASSLGQGGEKLFF.

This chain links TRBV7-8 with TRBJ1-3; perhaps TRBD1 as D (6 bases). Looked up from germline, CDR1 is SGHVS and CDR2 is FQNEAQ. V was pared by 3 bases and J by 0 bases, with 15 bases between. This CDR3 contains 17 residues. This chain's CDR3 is CASSFLQGGVSGNTIYF. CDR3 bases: TGTGCCAGCAGCTTCCTGCAAGGGGGGGTCTCTGGAAACACCATATATTTT.

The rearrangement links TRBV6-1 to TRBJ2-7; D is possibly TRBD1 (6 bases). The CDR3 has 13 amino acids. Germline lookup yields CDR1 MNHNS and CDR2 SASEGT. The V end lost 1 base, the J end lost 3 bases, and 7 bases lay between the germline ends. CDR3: CASSEGTDYEQYF. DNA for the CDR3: TGTGCCAGCAGTGAAGGGACAGACTACGAGCAGTACTTC.

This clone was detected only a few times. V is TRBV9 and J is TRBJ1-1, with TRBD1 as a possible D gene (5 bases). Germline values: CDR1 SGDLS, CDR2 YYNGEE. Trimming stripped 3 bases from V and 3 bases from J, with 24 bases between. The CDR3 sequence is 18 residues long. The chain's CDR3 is CASSAREFIGEGDTEAFF. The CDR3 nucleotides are TGTGCCAGCAGCGCGCGGGAATTTATAGGGGAGGGTGACACTGAAGCTTTCTTT. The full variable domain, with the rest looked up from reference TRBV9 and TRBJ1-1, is DSGVTQTPKHLITATGQRVTLRCSPRSGDLSVYWYQQSLDQGLQFLIQYYNGEERAKGNILERFSAQQFPDLHSELNLSSLELGDSALYFCASSAREFIGEGDTEAFFGQGTRLTVV.

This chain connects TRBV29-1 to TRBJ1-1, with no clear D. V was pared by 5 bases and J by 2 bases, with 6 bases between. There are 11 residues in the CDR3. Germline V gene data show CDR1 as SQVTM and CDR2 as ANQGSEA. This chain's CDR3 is CSVPGNTEAFF. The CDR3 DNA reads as TGCAGCGTTCCGGGTAACACTGAAGCTTTCTTT.

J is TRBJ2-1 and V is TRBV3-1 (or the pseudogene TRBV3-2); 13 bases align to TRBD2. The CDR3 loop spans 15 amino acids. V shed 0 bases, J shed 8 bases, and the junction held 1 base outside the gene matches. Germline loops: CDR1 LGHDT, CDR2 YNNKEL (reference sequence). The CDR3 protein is CASSQELAGGDEQFF. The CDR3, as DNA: TGTGCCAGCAGCCAAGAACTAGCGGGGGGGGATGAGCAGTTCTTC.

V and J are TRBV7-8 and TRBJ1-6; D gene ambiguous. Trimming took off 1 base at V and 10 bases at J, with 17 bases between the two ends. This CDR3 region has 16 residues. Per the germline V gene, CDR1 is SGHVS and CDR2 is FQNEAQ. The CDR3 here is CASSLDEGAAWSPLHF. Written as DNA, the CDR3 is TGTGCCAGCAGCTTAGATGAGGGTGCGGCTTGGTCACCCCTCCACTTT.

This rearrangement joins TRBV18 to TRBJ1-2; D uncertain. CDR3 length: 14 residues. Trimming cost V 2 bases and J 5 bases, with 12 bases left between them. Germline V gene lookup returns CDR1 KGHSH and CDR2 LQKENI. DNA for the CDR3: TGTGCCAGCTCACCAGGGAGATCTCCTTATGGCTACACCTTC. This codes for CASSPGRSPYGYTF.

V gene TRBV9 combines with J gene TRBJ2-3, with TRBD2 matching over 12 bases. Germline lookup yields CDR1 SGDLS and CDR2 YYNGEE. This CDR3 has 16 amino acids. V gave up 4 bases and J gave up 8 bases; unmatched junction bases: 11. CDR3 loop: CASSTDPSGGAGTQYF. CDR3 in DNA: TGTGCCAGCAGCACAGACCCTAGCGGGGGGGCAGGTACGCAGTATTTT.

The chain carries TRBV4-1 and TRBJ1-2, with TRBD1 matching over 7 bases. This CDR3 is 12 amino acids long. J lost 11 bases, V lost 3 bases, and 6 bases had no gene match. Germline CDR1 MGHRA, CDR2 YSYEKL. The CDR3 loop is CASSQGTASYTF. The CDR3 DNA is TGCGCCAGCAGCCAGGGGACAGCAAGTTACACCTTC.

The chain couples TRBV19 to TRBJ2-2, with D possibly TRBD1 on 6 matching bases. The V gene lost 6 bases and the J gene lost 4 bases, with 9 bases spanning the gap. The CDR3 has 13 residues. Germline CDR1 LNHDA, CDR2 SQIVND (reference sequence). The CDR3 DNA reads TGTGCCAGTAGGAGACAGGCCACCGGGGAGCTGTTTTTT. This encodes CASRRQATGELFF.

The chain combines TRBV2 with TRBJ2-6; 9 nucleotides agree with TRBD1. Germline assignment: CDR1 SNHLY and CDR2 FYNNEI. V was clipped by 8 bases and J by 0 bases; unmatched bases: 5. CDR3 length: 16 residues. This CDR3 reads CASWDRAVSGANVLTF. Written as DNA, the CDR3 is TGTGCCAGCTGGGACAGGGCGGTCTCTGGGGCCAACGTCCTGACTTTC.

CDR3 DNA: TGTGCCAGCAGTCCCAGGCGGGGAGAGACCCAGTACTTC. Translated, it gives CASSPRRGETQYF. V gene TRBV6-5 combines with J gene TRBJ2-5; the D gene is possibly TRBD2 (6 bases). The CDR3 covers 13 residues. The germline V gene encodes CDR1 MNHEY and CDR2 SVGAGI. The V and J ends lost 5 bases and 4 bases respectively, with 11 bases between them.

The CDR3 bases are TGTGCCAGTAGTCCCAGTGGGGGGACTGGAAACACCATATATTTT. It codes for CASSPSGGTGNTIYF. V is TRBV19 and J is TRBJ1-3, with TRBD1 as a possible D gene (5 bases). The CDR3 runs 15 residues. V was trimmed by 5 bases and J by 2 bases, leaving 13 bases between them. Germline V gene sequence: CDR1 LNHDA, CDR2 SQIVND (reference sequence).

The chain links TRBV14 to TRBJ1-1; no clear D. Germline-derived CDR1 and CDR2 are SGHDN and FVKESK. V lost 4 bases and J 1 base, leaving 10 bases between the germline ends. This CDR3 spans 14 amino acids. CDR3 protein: CASSLKMANTEAFF. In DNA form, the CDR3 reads TGTGCCAGCAGCCTCAAAATGGCGAACACTGAAGCTTTCTTT. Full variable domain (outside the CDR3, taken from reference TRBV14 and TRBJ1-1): EAGVTQFPSHSVIEKGQTVTLRCDPISGHDNLYWYRRVMGKEIKFLLHFVKESKQDESGMPNNRFLAERTGGTYSTLKVQPAELEDSGVYFCASSLKMANTEAFFGQGTRLTVV.

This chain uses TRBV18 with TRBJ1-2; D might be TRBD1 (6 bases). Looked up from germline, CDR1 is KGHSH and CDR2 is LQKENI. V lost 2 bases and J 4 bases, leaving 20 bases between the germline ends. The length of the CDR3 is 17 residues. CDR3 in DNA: TGTGCCAGCTCACCAAACACAGGGAGAGATAGTTTCTATGGCTACACCTTC. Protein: CASSPNTGRDSFYGYTF.

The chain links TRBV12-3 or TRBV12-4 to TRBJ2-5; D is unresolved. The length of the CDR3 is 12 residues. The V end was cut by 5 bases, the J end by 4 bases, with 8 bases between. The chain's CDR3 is CASSALGETQYF. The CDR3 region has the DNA TGTGCCAGCAGTGCTCTCGGAGAGACCCAGTACTTC.